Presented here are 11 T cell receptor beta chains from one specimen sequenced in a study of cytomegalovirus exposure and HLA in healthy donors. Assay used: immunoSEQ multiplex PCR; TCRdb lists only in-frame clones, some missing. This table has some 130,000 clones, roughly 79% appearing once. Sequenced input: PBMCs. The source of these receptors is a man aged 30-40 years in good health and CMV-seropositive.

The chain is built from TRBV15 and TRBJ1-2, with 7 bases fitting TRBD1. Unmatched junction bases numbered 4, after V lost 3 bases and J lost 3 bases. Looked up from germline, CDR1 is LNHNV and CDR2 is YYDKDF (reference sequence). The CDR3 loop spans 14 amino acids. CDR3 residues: CATSREDRDYGYTF. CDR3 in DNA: TGTGCCACCAGCAGGGAAGACAGGGACTATGGCTACACCTTC.

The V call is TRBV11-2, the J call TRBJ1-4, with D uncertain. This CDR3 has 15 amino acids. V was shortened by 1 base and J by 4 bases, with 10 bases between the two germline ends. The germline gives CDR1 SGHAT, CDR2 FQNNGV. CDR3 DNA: TGTGCCAGCAGCTTAGGTGACACGGATAATGAAAAACTGTTTTTT. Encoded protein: CASSLGDTDNEKLFF.

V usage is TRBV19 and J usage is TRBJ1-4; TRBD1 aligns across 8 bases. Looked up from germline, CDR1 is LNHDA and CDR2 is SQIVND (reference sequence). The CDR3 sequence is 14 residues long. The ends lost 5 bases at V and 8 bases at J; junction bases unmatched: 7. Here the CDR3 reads CASSLSRQGEKLFF. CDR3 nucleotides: TGTGCCAGTAGTTTGTCAAGACAGGGGGAAAAACTGTTTTTT.

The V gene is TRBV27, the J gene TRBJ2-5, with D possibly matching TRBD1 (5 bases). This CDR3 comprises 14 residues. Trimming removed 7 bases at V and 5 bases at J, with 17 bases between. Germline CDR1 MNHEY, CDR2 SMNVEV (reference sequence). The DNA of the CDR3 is TGTGCCAGCAAGCCGCTGGGGCTAGAGGAGACCCAGTACTTC. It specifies CASKPLGLEETQYF.

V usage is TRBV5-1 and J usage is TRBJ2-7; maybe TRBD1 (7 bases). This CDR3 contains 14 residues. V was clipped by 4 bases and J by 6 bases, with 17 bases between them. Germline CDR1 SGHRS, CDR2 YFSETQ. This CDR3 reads CASSPGGGYGEQYF. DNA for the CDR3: TGCGCCAGCAGCCCAGGGGGAGGTTATGGCGAGCAGTACTTC.

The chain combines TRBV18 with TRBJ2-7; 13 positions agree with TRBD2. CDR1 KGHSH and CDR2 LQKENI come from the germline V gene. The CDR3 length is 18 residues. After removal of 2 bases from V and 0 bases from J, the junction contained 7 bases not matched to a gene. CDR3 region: CASSPTRGTSGVSYEQYF. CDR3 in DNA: TGTGCCAGCTCACCAACCCGCGGGACTAGCGGGGTCTCCTACGAGCAGTACTTC. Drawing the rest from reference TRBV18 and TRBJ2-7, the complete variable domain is NAGVMQNPRHLVRRRGQEARLRCSPMKGHSHVYWYRQLPEEGLKFMVYLQKENIIDESGMPKERFSAEFPKEGPSILRIQQVVRGDSAAYFCASSPTRGTSGVSYEQYFGPGTRLTVT.

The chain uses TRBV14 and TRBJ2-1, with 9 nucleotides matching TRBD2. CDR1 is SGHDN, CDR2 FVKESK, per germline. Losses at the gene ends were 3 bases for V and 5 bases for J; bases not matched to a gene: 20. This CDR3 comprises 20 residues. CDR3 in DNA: TGTGCCAGCAGCCAGGACCGAATCGGTAGCGGGAGACGAGGCCACAATGAGCAGTTCTTC. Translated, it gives CASSQDRIGSGRRGHNEQFF.

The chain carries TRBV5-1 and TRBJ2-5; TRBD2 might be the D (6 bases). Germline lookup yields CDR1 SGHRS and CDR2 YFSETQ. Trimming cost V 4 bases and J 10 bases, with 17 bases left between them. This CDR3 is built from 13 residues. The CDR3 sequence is CASSPSGPGGQYF. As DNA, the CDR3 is TGCGCCAGCAGCCCCTCGGGCCCCGGGGGCCAGTACTTC.

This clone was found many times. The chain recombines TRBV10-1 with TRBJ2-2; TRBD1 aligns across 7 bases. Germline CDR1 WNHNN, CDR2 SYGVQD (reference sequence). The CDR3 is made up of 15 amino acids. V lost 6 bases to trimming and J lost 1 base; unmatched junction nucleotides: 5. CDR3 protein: CASRSGTENTGELFF. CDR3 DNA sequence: TGCGCCAGCAGGTCCGGGACAGAGAACACCGGGGAGCTGTTTTTT.

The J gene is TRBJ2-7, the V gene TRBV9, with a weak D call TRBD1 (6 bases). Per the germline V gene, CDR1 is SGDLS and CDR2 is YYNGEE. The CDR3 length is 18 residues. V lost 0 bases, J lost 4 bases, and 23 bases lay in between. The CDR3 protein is CASSVEGEQPLGRYEQYF. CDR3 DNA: TGTGCCAGCAGCGTAGAGGGGGAGCAGCCTCTAGGGCGGTACGAGCAGTACTTC. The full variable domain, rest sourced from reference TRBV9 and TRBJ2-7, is DSGVTQTPKHLITATGQRVTLRCSPRSGDLSVYWYQQSLDQGLQFLIQYYNGEERAKGNILERFSAQQFPDLHSELNLSSLELGDSALYFCASSVEGEQPLGRYEQYFGPGTRLTVT.

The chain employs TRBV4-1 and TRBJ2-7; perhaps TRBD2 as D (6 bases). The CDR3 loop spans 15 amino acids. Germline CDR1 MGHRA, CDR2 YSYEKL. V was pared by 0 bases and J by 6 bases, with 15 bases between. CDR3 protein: CASSQEPHGAGEQYF. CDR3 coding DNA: TGCGCCAGCAGCCAAGAGCCCCACGGAGCGGGCGAGCAGTACTTC.